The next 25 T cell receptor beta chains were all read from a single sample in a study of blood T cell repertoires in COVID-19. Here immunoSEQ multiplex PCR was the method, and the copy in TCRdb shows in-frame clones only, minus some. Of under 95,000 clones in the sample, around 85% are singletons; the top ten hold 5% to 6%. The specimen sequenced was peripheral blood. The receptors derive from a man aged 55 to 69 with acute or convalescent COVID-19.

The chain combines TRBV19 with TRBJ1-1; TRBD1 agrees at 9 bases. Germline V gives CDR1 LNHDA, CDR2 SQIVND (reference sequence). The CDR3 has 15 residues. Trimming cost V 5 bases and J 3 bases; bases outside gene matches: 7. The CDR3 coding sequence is TGTGCCAGTAGTTCCACAGGGGGCGCGTACACTGAAGCTTTCTTT. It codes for CASSSTGGAYTEAFF.

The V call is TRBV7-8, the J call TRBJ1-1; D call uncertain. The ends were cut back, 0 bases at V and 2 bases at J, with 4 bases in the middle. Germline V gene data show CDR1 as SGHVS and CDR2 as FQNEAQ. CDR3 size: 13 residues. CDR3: CASSLARNTEAFF. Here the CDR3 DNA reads TGTGCCAGCAGCTTAGCCAGAAACACTGAAGCTTTCTTT.

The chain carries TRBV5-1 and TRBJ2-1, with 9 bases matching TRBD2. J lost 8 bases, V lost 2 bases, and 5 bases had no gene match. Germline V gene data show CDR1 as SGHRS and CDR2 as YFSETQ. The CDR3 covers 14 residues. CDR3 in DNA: TGCGCCAGCAGCTTTCTAGCGGGATATGATGAGCAGTTCTTC. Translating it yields CASSFLAGYDEQFF.

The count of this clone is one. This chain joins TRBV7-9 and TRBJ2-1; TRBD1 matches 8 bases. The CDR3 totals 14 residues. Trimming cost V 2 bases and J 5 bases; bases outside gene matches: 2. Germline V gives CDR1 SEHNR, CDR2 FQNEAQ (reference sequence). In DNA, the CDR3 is TGTGCCAGCAGCTTAACACAGGGGGACAATGAGCAGTTCTTC. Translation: CASSLTQGDNEQFF.

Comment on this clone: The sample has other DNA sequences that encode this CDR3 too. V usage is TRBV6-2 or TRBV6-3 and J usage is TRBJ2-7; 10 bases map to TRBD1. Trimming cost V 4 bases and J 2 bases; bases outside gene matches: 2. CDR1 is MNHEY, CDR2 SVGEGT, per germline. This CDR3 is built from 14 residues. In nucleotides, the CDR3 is TGTGCCAGCAGTTGGGGACAGGGGCCCTACGAGCAGTACTTC. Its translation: CASSWGQGPYEQYF.

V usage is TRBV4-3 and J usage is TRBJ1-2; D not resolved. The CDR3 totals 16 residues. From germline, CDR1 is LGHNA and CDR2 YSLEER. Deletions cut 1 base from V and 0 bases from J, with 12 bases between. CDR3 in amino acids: CASSQVGDLANYGYTF. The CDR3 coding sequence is TGCGCCAGCAGCCAAGTCGGAGACCTAGCTAACTATGGCTACACCTTC.

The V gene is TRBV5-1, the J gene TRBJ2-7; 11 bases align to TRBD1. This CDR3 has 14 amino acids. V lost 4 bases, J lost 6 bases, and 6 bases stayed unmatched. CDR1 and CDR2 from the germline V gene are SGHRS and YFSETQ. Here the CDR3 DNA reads TGCGCCAGCAGCGCCTCGGGACAGGGGGGCGAGCAGTACTTC. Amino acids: CASSASGQGGEQYF.

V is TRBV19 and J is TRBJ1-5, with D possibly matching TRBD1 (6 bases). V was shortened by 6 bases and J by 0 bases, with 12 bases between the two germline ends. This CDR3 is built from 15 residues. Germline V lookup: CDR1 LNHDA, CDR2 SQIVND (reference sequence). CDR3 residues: CASRREGDSNQPQHF. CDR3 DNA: TGTGCCAGTAGAAGGGAGGGGGATAGCAATCAGCCCCAGCATTTT.

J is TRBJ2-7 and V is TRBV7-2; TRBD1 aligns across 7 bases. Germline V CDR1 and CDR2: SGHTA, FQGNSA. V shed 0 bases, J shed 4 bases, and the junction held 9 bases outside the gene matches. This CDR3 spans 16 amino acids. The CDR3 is CASSLADRADTYEQYF. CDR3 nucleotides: TGTGCCAGCAGCTTAGCCGACAGGGCTGATACATACGAGCAGTACTTC.

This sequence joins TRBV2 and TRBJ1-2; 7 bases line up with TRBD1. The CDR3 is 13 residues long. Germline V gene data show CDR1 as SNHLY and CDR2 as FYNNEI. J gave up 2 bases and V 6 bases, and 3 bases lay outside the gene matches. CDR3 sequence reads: CASSRDSNYGYTF. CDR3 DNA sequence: TGTGCCAGCAGCCGGGACAGCAACTATGGCTACACCTTC.

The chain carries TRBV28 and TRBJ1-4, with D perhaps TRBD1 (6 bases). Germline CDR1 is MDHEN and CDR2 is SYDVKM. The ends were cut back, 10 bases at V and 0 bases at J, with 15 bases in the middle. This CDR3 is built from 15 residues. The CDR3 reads CATFPQGATNEKLFF. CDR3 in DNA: TGTGCCACCTTCCCACAGGGTGCAACTAATGAAAAACTGTTTTTT.

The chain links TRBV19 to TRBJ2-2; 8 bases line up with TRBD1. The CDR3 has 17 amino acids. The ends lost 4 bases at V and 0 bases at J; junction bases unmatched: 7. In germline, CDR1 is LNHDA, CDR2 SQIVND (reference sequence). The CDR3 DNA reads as TGTGCCAGTAGTACCATTGGACAGGGAGCGAACACCGGGGAGCTGTTTTTT. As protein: CASSTIGQGANTGELFF.

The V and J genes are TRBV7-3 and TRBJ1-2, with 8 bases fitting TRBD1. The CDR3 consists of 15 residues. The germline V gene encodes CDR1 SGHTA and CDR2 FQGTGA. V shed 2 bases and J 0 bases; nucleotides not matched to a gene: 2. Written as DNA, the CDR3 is TGTGCCAGCAGCTTAGGGACAGGCCCTAACTATGGCTACACCTTC. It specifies CASSLGTGPNYGYTF. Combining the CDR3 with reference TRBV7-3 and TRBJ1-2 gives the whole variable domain GAGVSQTPSNKVTEKGKYVELRCDPISGHTALYWYRQSLGQGPEFLIYFQGTGAADDSGLPNDRFFAVRPEGSVSTLKIQRTERGDSAVYLCASSLGTGPNYGYTFGSGTRLTVV.

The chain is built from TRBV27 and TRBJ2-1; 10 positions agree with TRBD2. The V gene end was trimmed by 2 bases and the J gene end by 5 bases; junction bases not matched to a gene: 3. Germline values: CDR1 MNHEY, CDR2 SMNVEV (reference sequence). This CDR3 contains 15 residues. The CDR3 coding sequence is TGTGCCAGCAGTTTAAGCGGGGGGGCCAACAATGAGCAGTTCTTC. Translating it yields CASSLSGGANNEQFF.

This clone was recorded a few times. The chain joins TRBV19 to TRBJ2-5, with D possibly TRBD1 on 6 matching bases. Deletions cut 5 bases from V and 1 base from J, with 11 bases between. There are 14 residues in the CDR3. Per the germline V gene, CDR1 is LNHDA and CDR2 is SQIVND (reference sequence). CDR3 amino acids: CASSANRAQETQYF. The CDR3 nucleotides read TGTGCCAGTAGTGCCAACAGGGCCCAAGAGACCCAGTACTTC.

This CDR3 is CASSRITGNGETQYF. DNA for the CDR3: TGTGCCAGCAGCCGCATTACAGGGAACGGTGAGACCCAGTACTTC. The chain carries TRBV27 and TRBJ2-5; TRBD1 is a possible D gene (6 bases). Looked up from germline, CDR1 is MNHEY and CDR2 is SMNVEV (reference sequence). Deletions cut 6 bases from V and 5 bases from J, with 19 bases between. The CDR3 is 15 residues long.

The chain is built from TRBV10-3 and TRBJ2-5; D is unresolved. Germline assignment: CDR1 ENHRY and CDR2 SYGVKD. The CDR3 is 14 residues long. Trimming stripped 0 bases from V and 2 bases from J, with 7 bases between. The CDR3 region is CAISESSLQETQYF. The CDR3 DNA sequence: TGTGCCATCAGTGAGTCGAGCTTACAAGAGACCCAGTACTTC.

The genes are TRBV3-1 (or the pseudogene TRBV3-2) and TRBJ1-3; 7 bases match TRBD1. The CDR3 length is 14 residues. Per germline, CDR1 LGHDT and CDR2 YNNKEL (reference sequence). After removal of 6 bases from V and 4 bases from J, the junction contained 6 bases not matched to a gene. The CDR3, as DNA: TGTGCCAGCAGTACAGGGGCGGGAGGAAACACCATATATTTT. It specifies CASSTGAGGNTIYF.

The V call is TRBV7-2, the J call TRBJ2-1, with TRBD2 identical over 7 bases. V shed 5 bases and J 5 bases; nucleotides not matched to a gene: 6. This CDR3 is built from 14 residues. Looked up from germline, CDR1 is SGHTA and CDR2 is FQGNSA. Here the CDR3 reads CASSRGTNHNEQFF. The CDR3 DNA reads TGTGCCAGCAGCCGGGGGACTAACCACAATGAGCAGTTCTTC.

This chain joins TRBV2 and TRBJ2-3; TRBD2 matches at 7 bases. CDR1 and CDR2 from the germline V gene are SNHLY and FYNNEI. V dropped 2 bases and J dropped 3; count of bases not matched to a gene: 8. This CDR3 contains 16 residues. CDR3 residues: CASSELGGYGTDTQYF. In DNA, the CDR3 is TGTGCCAGCAGTGAACTCGGGGGGTATGGAACAGATACGCAGTATTTT.

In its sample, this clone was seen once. The chain's CDR3 is CASSIQGRNTGELFF. CDR3 DNA sequence: TGTGCCAGTAGTATACAGGGGAGGAACACCGGGGAGCTGTTTTTT. The J gene is TRBJ2-2, the V gene TRBV19; D is perhaps TRBD1 (6 bases). Germline lookup yields CDR1 LNHDA and CDR2 SQIVND (reference sequence). The CDR3 is 15 residues long. V shed 2 bases and J shed 1 base, with 8 bases lying between them.

Here the CDR3 reads CATSVGTDYGYTF. The CDR3 nucleotides read TGTGCCACCAGCGTCGGGACAGACTATGGCTACACCTTC. The chain recombines TRBV24-1 with TRBJ1-2; 7 bases map to TRBD1. The germline V gene has CDR1 KGHDR and CDR2 SFDVKD. This CDR3 has 13 residues. Trimming took 7 bases from V and 3 from J; bases not matched to a gene: 4.

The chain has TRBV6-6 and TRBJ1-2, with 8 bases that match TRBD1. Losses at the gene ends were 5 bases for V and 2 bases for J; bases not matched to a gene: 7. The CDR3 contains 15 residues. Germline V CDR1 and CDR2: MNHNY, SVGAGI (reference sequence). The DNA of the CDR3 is TGTGCCAGCAGTGACCGACAGGGGACAAACTATGGCTACACCTTC. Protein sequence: CASSDRQGTNYGYTF.

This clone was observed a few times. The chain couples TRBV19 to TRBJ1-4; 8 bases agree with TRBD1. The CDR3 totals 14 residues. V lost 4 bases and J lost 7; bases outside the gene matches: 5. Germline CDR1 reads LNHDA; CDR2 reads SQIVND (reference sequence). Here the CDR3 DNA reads TGTGCCAGTAGTACAGGGGGCTCGGGTGAAAAACTGTTTTTT. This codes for CASSTGGSGEKLFF.

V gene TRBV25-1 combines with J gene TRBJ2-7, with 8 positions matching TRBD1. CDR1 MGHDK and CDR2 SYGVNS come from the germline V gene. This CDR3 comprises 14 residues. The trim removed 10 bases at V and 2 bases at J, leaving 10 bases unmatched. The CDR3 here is CANHIQGVTYEQYF. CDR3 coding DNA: TGTGCCAACCATATACAGGGGGTAACCTACGAGCAGTACTTC.